This T cell receptor (beta chain) came from a study of radiation and T cells in renal cell carcinoma. Clones were read by immunoSEQ multiplex PCR, and TCRdb kept only the in-frame ones, dropping some. The sample records approximately 150,000 clones, approximately 87% being singletons. The CDR3 consists of 16 residues. Germline V gives CDR1 SGHDT, CDR2 YYEEEE. Trimming took off 4 bases at V and 0 bases at J, with 13 bases between the two ends. The time point here: baseline pretreatment blood. Treatment defined: 15 Gy SBRT to primary tumor, nephrectomy 4 weeks later. Here the sequenced sample was blood, taken from a patient whose treatment included radiotherapy and nephrectomy. V and J are TRBV5-6 and TRBJ2-2, with D possibly TRBD1 on 5 matching bases. This TCR came from a woman aged 45-65 years with renal cell carcinoma. Here the CDR3 reads CASSNAGIANTGELFF. CDR3 sequence (DNA): TGTGCCAGCAGCAACGCAGGGATAGCGAACACCGGGGAGCTGTTTTTT.